These 20 T cell receptor beta chains originate from one sample sequenced in a study of beta chain features in type 1 diabetes. Antigens of these TCRs are unknown. Study-level results: Across all four CD4+ subsets, people with type 1 diabetes showed modestly shorter TCRB CDR3s.

Isolated RNA was reverse transcribed in full, so expressed TCRB transcripts were sequenced. The protocol was immunoSEQ multiplex PCR, while the TCRdb copy is restricted to in-frame clones and leaves out a portion. The repertoire holds a few hundred thousand clones, with less than 30% as singletons. Sequencing used naive CD4+ T cells from blood. These receptors came from a woman between 25 and 40 years old with type 1 diabetes.

The sample holds a few counts of this clone. CDR3 nucleotides: TGTGCCAGCTCACAAATTTTACCTTACGGGGATGAGCAGTTCTTC. Its translation is CASSQILPYGDEQFF. J is TRBJ2-1 and V is TRBV18; tentative D call: TRBD2 (5 bases). Germline loops: CDR1 KGHSH, CDR2 LQKENI. This CDR3 is built from 15 residues. V was clipped by 4 bases and J by 8 bases, with 18 bases between them.

This chain connects TRBV19 to TRBJ2-5; D perhaps matches TRBD1 (6 bases). V was trimmed by 3 bases and J by 3 bases, leaving 8 bases between them. This CDR3 contains 13 residues. Germline CDR1 is LNHDA and CDR2 is SQIVND (reference sequence). Here the CDR3 DNA reads TGTGCCAGTAGTATGGGACAAGAAGAGACCCAGTACTTC. This sequence encodes CASSMGQEETQYF.

The chain employs TRBV29-1 and TRBJ1-1, with 10 bases aligning to TRBD1. There are 13 residues in the CDR3. The germline gives CDR1 SQVTM, CDR2 ANQGSEA. V dropped 5 bases and J dropped 5; count of bases not matched to a gene: 5. The CDR3 DNA reads as TGCAGCGTTTCTTGGACAGGGGGAACTGAAGCTTTCTTT. Its protein is CSVSWTGGTEAFF.

The chain carries TRBV13 and TRBJ2-7; 7 positions match TRBD1. With V trimmed by 2 bases and J by 4 bases, 11 bases remained unmatched. Looked up from germline, CDR1 is PRHDT and CDR2 is FYEKMQ (reference sequence). This CDR3 spans 16 amino acids. CDR3: CASSLSRARGRYEQYF. The CDR3 DNA follows: TGTGCCAGCAGCTTAAGCCGGGCTAGGGGGCGGTACGAGCAGTACTTC.

The CDR3 sequence is CASSQDNPNEARIHEQFF. For the CDR3, the DNA is TGCGCCAGCAGCCAAGATAACCCCAACGAGGCCCGGATACATGAGCAGTTCTTC. The V call is TRBV4-1, the J call TRBJ2-1, with D unclear. V lost 0 bases and J lost 8, with 23 bases in between. The germline CDR1 and CDR2 sequences are MGHRA and YSYEKL. The CDR3 extends over 18 amino acids.

The gene calls are TRBV6-5 and TRBJ1-1, with TRBD1 matching 7 bases. V shed 2 bases and J 4 bases; nucleotides not matched to a gene: 7. Germline CDR1 and CDR2: MNHEY and SVGAGI. The CDR3 consists of 15 residues. CDR3 protein: CASSYLTGRSTEAFF. CDR3 nucleotides: TGTGCCAGCAGTTACCTGACAGGGAGGTCCACTGAAGCTTTCTTT.

The V call is TRBV10-3, the J call TRBJ2-1; 8 positions match TRBD2. Germline loops: CDR1 ENHRY, CDR2 SYGVKD. The V gene end was trimmed by 5 bases and the J gene end by 2 bases; junction bases not matched to a gene: 5. The length of the CDR3 is 15 residues. CDR3 DNA sequence: TGTGCCATCAGTTTATCGGGGGGGGCCTACAATGAGCAGTTCTTC. Amino acid sequence: CAISLSGGAYNEQFF.

This clone showed up just a few times. The chain has TRBV30 and TRBJ2-1; D is unresolved. Germline lookup yields CDR1 GTSNPN and CDR2 SVGIG (reference sequence). V shed 2 bases and J shed 4 bases, with 12 bases lying between them. This CDR3 is 14 amino acids long. CDR3 DNA sequence: TGTGCCTGGAGTAGTACCGACTTGTACAATGAGCAGTTCTTC. The encoded protein is CAWSSTDLYNEQFF.

The chain recombines TRBV28 with TRBJ2-5, with 9 bases that match TRBD1. J lost 5 bases, V lost 6 bases, and 13 bases had no gene match. This CDR3 has 16 amino acids. The V gene's germline CDR1 is MDHEN and CDR2 SYDVKM. The CDR3 loop is CASSPPGTGRLETQYF. The CDR3 DNA reads as TGTGCCAGCAGCCCCCCCGGGACAGGGAGGCTGGAGACCCAGTACTTC.

V gene TRBV18 combines with J gene TRBJ1-5; D call uncertain. The CDR3 consists of 15 residues. V lost 5 bases to trimming and J lost 5 bases, with 16 bases between them. Germline CDR1 is KGHSH and CDR2 is LQKENI. CDR3 sequence reads: CASSLREYGDQPQHF. The CDR3, as DNA: TGTGCCAGCTCATTACGGGAATACGGGGATCAGCCCCAGCATTTT.

This sequence joins TRBV5-1 and TRBJ2-7, with D perhaps matching TRBD2 (5 bases). Germline loops: CDR1 SGHRS, CDR2 YFSETQ. V lost 1 base and J 5 bases, leaving 13 bases between the germline ends. The CDR3 has 14 amino acids. The CDR3 sequence is CASSLMLGSDEQYF. CDR3 nucleotide sequence: TGCGCCAGCAGCTTGATGTTAGGGAGCGACGAGCAGTACTTC.

This clone was seen more than once but under ten times. The chain has TRBV9 and TRBJ2-4; D may be TRBD1 (6 bases). The ends were cut back, 0 bases at V and 7 bases at J, with 14 bases in the middle. Germline V gives CDR1 SGDLS, CDR2 YYNGEE. The CDR3 contains 15 residues. Here the CDR3 reads CASSVEGGGENIQYF. The DNA for the CDR3 is TGTGCCAGCAGCGTAGAAGGGGGTGGGGAGAACATTCAGTACTTC.

In this sample, this clone turned up a few times. As DNA, the CDR3 is TGTGCCAGCTCACCGGACAGATCCACCGGGGAGCTGTTTTTT. This translates into CASSPDRSTGELFF. The chain couples TRBV18 to TRBJ2-2; TRBD1 might be the D (6 bases). The CDR3 covers 14 residues. Trimming took off 3 bases at V and 4 bases at J, with 9 bases between the two ends. Looked up from germline, CDR1 is KGHSH and CDR2 is LQKENI.

This chain links TRBV6-5 with TRBJ2-3, with no clear D. The CDR3 loop spans 16 amino acids. Germline assignment: CDR1 MNHEY and CDR2 SVGAGI. V lost 4 bases and J 2 bases, leaving 16 bases between the germline ends. CDR3 DNA sequence: TGTGCCAGCAGTTTCCAGGCCAGTCCCTTCACAGATACGCAGTATTTT. It translates to CASSFQASPFTDTQYF.

The sample holds a few counts of this clone. Written as DNA, the CDR3 is TGCAGCGTTGCATTCAGGGGTCAGCCCCAGCATTTT. Translating gives CSVAFRGQPQHF. The V and J genes are TRBV29-1 and TRBJ1-5, with TRBD1 as a possible D gene (6 bases). Trimming removed 4 bases from V and 6 bases from J, with 10 bases in between. There are 12 residues in the CDR3. The V gene's germline CDR1 is SQVTM and CDR2 ANQGSEA.

This clone was seen more than once but under ten times. This sequence joins TRBV14 and TRBJ1-2; D call uncertain. Germline assignment: CDR1 SGHDN and CDR2 FVKESK. The CDR3 consists of 14 residues. V dropped 1 base and J dropped 2 bases, with 8 bases sitting between them. This CDR3 reads CASSQVEVNYGYTF. In nucleotides, the CDR3 is TGTGCCAGCAGCCAAGTAGAGGTGAACTATGGCTACACCTTC.

The genes are TRBV4-1 and TRBJ2-1; 8 bases are a match to TRBD2. The V gene end was trimmed by 6 bases and the J gene end by 1 base; junction bases not matched to a gene: 8. The V gene's germline CDR1 is MGHRA and CDR2 YSYEKL. This CDR3 is built from 16 residues. CDR3 loop: CASREHSGKSYNEQFF. In DNA, the CDR3 is TGCGCCAGCAGGGAACATAGCGGGAAGTCCTACAATGAGCAGTTCTTC.

The chain is built from TRBV2 and TRBJ1-1; 7 bases align to TRBD1. Germline lookup yields CDR1 SNHLY and CDR2 FYNNEI. V was clipped by 6 bases and J by 1 base; unmatched bases: 5. The CDR3 is 14 amino acids. The CDR3 reads CASSPRQGNTEAFF. As DNA, the CDR3 is TGTGCCAGCAGCCCGCGACAGGGGAACACTGAAGCTTTCTTT.

With respect to this clone: The sample carries other DNA sequences with the same CDR3. This chain uses TRBV25-1 with TRBJ2-2; 8 bases align to TRBD1. The CDR3 is 16 residues long. Trimming removed 2 bases from V and 0 bases from J; junction bases left unmatched: 2. Germline loops: CDR1 MGHDK, CDR2 SYGVNS. The CDR3: CASSEPGQANTGELFF. As DNA, the CDR3 is TGTGCCAGCAGTGAACCGGGACAGGCGAACACCGGGGAGCTGTTTTTT.

The rearrangement joins TRBV4-1 to TRBJ1-5; tentatively, D is TRBD1 (5 bases). Between the trimmed V and J ends, which lost 4 bases and 3 bases, there was a span of 13 bases. The V gene's germline CDR1 is MGHRA and CDR2 YSYEKL. This CDR3 has 15 residues. The CDR3 spells CASSRIQGFNQPQHF. The CDR3 region has the DNA TGCGCCAGCAGCCGCATCCAGGGTTTCAATCAGCCCCAGCATTTT.